This TCR beta chain was documented in a study of T-cell reconstitution after alpha-beta-depleted transplantation in children. Study outcomes and limitations: Recipient T cells and thymic progenitors that survived were the source of the high TCRbeta diversity seen at day 60 in some patients. As was reported, about two months after transplant, alpha-beta T cells came from several hundred expanded graft clones. After one year, T-cell counts and TCRbeta diversity mostly came from new T cells.

Preparation of the TCRbeta library was carried out with unique molecular identifiers. Each CDR3 protein is one row after TCRdb ran MiXCR on the PCR reads. This table holds approximately 300,000 distinct CDR3 sequences, 9.5% to 13% found once. Per germline, CDR1 SGHRS and CDR2 YFSETQ. V was shortened by 0 bases and J by 6 bases, with 13 bases between the two germline ends. CDR3 size: 14 residues. This clonotype was seen many times. Its cognate antigen is unknown. This chain uses TRBV5-1 with TRBJ2-7; D possibly corresponds to TRBD1 (5 bases). The sequences come from peripheral blood, collected 180 days after TCRalphabeta/CD19-depleted stem cell transplant. The origin of this receptor is a male patient between 2 and 9 years old who had a stem cell transplant for chronic granulomatous disease, so the T cells may come from the graft donor. The CDR3, as DNA: TGCGCCAGCAGCTTGGCCTCGGCAGGGCGCGAGCAGTACTTC. It is translated as CASSLASAGREQYF.